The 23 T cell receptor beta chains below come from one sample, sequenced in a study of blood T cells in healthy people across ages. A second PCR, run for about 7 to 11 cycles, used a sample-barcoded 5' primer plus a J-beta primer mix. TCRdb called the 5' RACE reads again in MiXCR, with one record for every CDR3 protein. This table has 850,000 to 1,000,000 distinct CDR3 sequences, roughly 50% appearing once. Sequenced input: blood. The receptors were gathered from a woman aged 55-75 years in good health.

In DNA form, the CDR3 reads TGCAGCGTTGAGGGACTAGCGGACCCCACCCCCTTCTACAATGAGCAGTTCTTC. It encodes CSVEGLADPTPFYNEQFF. This chain uses TRBV29-1 with TRBJ2-1, with 11 bases aligning to TRBD2. The J segment lost 3 bases and the V segment lost 3 bases, leaving 13 bases of the junction unmatched. Germline V CDR1 and CDR2: SQVTM, ANQGSEA. The CDR3 loop spans 18 amino acids.

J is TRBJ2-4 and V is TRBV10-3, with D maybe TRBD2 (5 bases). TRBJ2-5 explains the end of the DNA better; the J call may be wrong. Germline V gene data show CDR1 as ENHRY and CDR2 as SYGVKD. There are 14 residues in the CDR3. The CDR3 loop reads CAISEGLAQETQYF. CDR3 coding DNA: TGTGCCATCAGTGAAGGGCTAGCCCAAGAGACCCAGTACTTC.

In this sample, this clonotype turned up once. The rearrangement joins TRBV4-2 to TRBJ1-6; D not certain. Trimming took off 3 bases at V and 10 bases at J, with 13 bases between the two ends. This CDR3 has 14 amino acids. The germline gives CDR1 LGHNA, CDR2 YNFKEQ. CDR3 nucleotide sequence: TGTGCCAGCAGCCAGGACGGCGGTGGCTCACCCCTCCACTTT. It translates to CASSQDGGGSPLHF.

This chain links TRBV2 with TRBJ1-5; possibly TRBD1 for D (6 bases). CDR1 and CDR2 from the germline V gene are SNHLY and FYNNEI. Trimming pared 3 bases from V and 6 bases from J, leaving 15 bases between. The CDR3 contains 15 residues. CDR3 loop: CASSELQGNLQPQHF. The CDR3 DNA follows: TGTGCCAGCAGTGAGTTACAGGGCAATCTTCAGCCCCAGCATTTT. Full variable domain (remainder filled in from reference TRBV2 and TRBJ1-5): EPEVTQTPSHQVTQMGQEVILRCVPISNHLYFYWYRQILGQKVEFLVSFYNNEISEKSEIFDDQFSVERPDGSNFTLKIRSTKLEDSAMYFCASSELQGNLQPQHFGDGTRLSIL.

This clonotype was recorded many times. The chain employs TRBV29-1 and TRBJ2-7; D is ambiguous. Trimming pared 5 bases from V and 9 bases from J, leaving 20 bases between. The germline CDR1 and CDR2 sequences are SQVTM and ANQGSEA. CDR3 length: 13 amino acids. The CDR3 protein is CSVSDRADQAQYF. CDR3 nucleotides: TGCAGCGTTTCGGACCGGGCCGATCAGGCGCAGTACTTC.

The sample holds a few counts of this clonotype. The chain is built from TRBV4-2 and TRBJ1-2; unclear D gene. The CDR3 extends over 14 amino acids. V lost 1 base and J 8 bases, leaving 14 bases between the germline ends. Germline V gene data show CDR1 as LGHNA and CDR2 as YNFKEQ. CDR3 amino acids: CASSQGGQAVGYTF. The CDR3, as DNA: TGTGCCAGCAGCCAAGGAGGGCAGGCAGTCGGCTACACCTTC.

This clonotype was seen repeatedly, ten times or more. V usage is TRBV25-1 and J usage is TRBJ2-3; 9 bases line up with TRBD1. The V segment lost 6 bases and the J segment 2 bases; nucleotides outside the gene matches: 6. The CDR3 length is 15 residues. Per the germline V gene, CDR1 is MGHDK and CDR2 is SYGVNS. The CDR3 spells CASSPGTGNTDTQYF. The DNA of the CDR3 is TGTGCCAGCAGCCCCGGGACAGGGAACACAGATACGCAGTATTTT.

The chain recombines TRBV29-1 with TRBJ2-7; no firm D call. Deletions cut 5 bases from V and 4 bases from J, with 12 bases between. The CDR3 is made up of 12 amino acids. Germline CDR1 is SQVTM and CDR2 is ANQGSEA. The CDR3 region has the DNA TGCAGCGTTACCCCTGATGAATACGAGCAGTACTTC. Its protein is CSVTPDEYEQYF.

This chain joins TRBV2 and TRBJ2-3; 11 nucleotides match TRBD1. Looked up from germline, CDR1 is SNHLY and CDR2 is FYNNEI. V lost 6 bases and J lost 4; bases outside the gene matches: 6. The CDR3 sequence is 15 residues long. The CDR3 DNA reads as TGTGCCAGCAGCCAGGGACAGGGGGTCGCAGATACGCAGTATTTT. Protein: CASSQGQGVADTQYF. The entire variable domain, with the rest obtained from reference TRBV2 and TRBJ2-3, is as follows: EPEVTQTPSHQVTQMGQEVILRCVPISNHLYFYWYRQILGQKVEFLVSFYNNEISEKSEIFDDQFSVERPDGSNFTLKIRSTKLEDSAMYFCASSQGQGVADTQYFGPGTRLTVL.

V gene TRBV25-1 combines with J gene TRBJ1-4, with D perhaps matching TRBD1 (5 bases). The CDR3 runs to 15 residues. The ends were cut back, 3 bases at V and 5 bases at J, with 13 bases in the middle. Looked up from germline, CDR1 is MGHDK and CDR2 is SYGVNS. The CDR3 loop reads CASSDQGLINEKLFF. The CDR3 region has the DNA TGTGCCAGCAGTGACCAGGGACTGATAAATGAAAAACTGTTTTTT.

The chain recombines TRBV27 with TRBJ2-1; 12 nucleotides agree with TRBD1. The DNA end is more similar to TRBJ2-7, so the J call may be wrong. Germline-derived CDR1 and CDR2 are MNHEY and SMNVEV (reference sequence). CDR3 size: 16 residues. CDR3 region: CASSPGTGGSYNEQYF. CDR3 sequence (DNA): TGTGCCAGCAGTCCAGGGACAGGGGGCTCCTACAATGAGCAGTACTTC.

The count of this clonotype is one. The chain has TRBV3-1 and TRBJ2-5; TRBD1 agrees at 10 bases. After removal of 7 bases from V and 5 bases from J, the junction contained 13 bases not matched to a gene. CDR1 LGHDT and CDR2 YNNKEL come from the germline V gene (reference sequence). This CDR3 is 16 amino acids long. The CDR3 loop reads CASNPTGGKGRETQYF. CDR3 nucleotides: TGTGCCAGCAACCCGACAGGGGGCAAAGGTCGGGAGACCCAGTACTTC.

Written as DNA, the CDR3 is TGCGCCAGCAGCCAAGATAGGATTGGGGGGCTCTACACCTTC. It specifies CASSQDRIGGLYTF. The chain couples TRBV4-3 to TRBJ1-2; D may be TRBD1 (6 bases). The ends were cut back, 0 bases at V and 10 bases at J, with 15 bases in the middle. The germline CDR1 and CDR2 sequences are LGHNA and YSLEER. The CDR3 length is 14 residues.

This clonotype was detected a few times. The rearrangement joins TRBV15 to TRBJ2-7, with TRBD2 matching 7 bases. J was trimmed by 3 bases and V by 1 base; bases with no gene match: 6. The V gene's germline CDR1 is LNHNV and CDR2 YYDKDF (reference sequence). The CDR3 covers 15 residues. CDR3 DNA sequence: TGTGCCACCAGCAGAGTTCCTAGCGGACACTACGAGCAGTACTTC. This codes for CATSRVPSGHYEQYF.

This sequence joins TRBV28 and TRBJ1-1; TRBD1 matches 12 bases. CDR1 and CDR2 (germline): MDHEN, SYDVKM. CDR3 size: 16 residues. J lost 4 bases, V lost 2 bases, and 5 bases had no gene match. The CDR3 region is CASSLLGTGGLTEAFF. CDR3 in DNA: TGTGCCAGCAGTTTACTCGGGACAGGGGGCCTCACTGAAGCTTTCTTT.

The CDR3: CASSPSGPYTGELFF. CDR3 nucleotide sequence: TGCGCCAGCAGCCCCAGCGGGCCCTACACCGGGGAGCTGTTTTTT. The chain couples TRBV5-1 to TRBJ2-2, with D possibly being TRBD2 (6 bases). Germline V gene lookup returns CDR1 SGHRS and CDR2 YFSETQ. This CDR3 spans 15 amino acids. Trimming took 4 bases from V and 3 from J, leaving 13 bases between them.

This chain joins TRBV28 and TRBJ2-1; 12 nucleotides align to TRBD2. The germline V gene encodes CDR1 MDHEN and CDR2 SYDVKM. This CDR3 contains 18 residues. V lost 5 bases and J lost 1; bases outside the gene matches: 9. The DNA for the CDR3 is TGTGCCAGCAGTCCATCCGGGACTAGCGGGCTTTCCTACAATGAGCAGTTCTTC. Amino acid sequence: CASSPSGTSGLSYNEQFF.

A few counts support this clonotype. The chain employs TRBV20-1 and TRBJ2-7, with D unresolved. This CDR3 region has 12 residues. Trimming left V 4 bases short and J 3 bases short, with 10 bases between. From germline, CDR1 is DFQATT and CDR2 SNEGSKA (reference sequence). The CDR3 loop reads CSAIGHNYEQYF. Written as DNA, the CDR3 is TGCAGTGCTATTGGGCACAACTACGAGCAGTACTTC.

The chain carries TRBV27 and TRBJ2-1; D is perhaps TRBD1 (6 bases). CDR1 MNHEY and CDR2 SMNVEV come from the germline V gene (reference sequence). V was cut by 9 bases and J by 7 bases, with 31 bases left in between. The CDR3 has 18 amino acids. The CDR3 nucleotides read TGTGCCAGTTTGGACAGCTTCTCCTACGGTGGGGGAGTGAATGAGCAGTTCTTC. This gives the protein CASLDSFSYGGGVNEQFF.

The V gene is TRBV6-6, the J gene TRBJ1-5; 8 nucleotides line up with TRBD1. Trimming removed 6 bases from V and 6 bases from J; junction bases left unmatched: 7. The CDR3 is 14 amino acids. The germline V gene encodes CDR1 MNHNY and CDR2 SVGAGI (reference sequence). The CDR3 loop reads CASRVGQGFQPQHF. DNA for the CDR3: TGTGCCAGCAGGGTAGGACAGGGATTTCAGCCCCAGCATTTT.

The CDR3 is CASSQDLPYGSYEQYF. For the CDR3, the DNA is TGCGCCAGCAGCCAAGATCTCCCGTACGGGTCCTACGAGCAGTACTTC. V usage is TRBV4-3 and J usage is TRBJ2-7; D is ambiguous. The CDR3 consists of 16 residues. Trimming took 0 bases from V and 1 from J, leaving 13 bases between them. Germline V CDR1 and CDR2: LGHNA, YSLEER.

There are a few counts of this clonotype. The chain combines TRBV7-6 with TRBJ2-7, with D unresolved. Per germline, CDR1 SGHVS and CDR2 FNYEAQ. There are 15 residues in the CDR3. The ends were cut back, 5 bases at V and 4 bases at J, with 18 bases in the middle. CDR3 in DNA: TGTGCCAGCAGCCGTCAAGGGTCGTCCGGTTACGAGCAGTACTTC. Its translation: CASSRQGSSGYEQYF.

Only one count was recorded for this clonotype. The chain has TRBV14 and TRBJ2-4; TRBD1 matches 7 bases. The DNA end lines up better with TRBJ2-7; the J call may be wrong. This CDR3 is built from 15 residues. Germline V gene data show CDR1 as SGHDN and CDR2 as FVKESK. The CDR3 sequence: CASSPIGQVLYEQYF. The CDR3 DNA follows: TGTGCCAGCAGCCCCATTGGACAGGTCCTCTACGAGCAGTACTTC.